The T cell receptor (beta chain) under discussion was sequenced for a study of blood T cell repertoires in COVID-19. About the study: Material from acute and convalescent COVID-19 was sourced from the United States, Italy and Spain.

Germline V gives CDR1 SEHNR, CDR2 FQNEAQ (reference sequence). V lost 8 bases and J lost 3, with 11 bases in between. The CDR3 totals 14 residues. Only in-frame clones appear in the TCRdb table, and some are missing; sequencing was by immunoSEQ multiplex PCR. The sample shows fewer than 200,000 clones, about three quarters of them seen only once. The V gene is TRBV7-9, the J gene TRBJ1-6, with a tentative D call TRBD1 (6 bases). The receptor was isolated from a woman in her forties or fifties with active or convalescent COVID-19. Material for sequencing was peripheral blood. Here the CDR3 DNA reads TGTGCCAGCTGCACAGGGCACTATAATTCACCCCTCCACTTT. Translating it yields CASCTGHYNSPLHF.